This T cell receptor (beta chain) was obtained from a study of CD8 T cells in ankylosing spondylitis (dated by TCRdb to about 2017). About the study as a whole: The study profiled T cell receptor beta repertoires in healthy donors and ankylosing spondylitis patients to find disease-linked TCR variants. In total, the full study cohort was made up of nearly 110 healthy donors and 25 ankylosing spondylitis patients. Peripheral blood was sampled, and synovial fluid was additionally collected from ankylosing spondylitis patients. Overall results and qualifications from the work: Some motif variants were previously reported in synovial fluid and blood of reactive arthritis patients, suggesting common disease-initiation mechanisms. In peripheral blood, the disease-linked clones were found at relatively low frequencies and had a CD8+ phenotype. A TCR beta motif made up of several highly homologous amino acid variants appeared to be characteristic of blood from ankylosing spondylitis patients. The disease-linked clones were reported to be significantly enriched in matched synovial fluid samples from ankylosing spondylitis patients.

The CDR3 runs 15 residues from the cysteine to the phenylalanine. Only CDR3 DNA is held: 45 bases, read in frame from base 1. Here V drops 0 bases and J drops 4 bases, and the junction holds 4 bases not matched to any gene. Per the germline V gene, MGHRA is the CDR1 and YSYEKL is the CDR2. Concerning this clonotype itself: The clone's antigen remains unknown. Base quality data are lacking; no much larger clone is found one base away.

Instrument used: Illumina HiSeq 2500. Quantitative 5'-RACE with molecular barcodes was the method used to prepare the TCR beta libraries. Regarding the original processing steps: To identify disease-linked TCR variants, a new computational method was used, one built on a probabilistic model of VDJ rearrangement. TCRdb cleaned the public reads at Q25 with fastp, built clones with MiXCR and kept in-frame beta chains. Every CDR3 protein is listed once, alongside the most common genes and DNA of its rows. TCRdb's processing, not the study's, gives the V and J calls here. This sample lists approximately 240,000 distinct CDR3 sequences; roughly a quarter were detected once. The leading ten clones occupy roughly 0.67% of the sample.

This clonotype was sampled from a male donor with ankylosing spondylitis or in good health (not recorded which). Sequencing was carried out using blood, either unsorted or a sorted T cell fraction (not recorded which). The V gene is TRBV4-1 and the J gene is TRBJ2-3; the junction holds 7 bases that match TRBD1. This receptor carries the CDR3 CASSQERGRADTQYF. The DNA sequence follows: TGCGCCAGCAGCCAAGAGAGGGGGCGCGCAGATACGCAGTATTTT.